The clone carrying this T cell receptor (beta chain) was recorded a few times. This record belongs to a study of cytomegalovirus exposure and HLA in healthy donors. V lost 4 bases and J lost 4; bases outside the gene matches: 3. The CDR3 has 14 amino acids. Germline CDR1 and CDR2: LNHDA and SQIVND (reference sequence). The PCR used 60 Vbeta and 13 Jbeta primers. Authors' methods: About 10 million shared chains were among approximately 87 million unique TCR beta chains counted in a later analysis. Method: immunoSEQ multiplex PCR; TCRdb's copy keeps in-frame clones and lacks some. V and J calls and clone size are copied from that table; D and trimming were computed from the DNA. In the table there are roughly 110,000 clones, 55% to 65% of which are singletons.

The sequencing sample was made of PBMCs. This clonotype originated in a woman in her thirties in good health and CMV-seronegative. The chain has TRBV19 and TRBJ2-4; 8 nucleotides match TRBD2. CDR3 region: CASSTGLEKNIQYF. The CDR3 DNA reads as TGTGCCAGTAGTACGGGACTAGAAAAAAACATTCAGTACTTC. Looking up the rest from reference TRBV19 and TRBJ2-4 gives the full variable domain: DGGITQSPKYLFRKEGQNVTLSCEQNLNHDAMYWYRQDPGQGLRLIYYSQIVNDFQKGDIAEGYSVSREKKESFPLTVTSAQKNPTAFYLCASSTGLEKNIQYFGAGTRLSVL.